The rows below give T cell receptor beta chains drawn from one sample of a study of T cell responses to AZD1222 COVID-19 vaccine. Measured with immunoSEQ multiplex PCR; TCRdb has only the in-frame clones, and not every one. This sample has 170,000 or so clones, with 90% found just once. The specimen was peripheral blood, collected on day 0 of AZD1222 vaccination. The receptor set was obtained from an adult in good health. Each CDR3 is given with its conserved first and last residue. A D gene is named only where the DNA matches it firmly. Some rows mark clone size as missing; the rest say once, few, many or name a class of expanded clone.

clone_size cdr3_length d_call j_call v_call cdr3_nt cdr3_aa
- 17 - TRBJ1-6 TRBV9 TGTGCCAGCAGCCTAGGGGGAGGGGCGACGGATAATTCACCCCTCCACTTT CASSLGGGATDNSPLHF
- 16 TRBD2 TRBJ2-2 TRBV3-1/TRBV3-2 TGTGCCAGCAGCCCGGGGACTCACGGGGGGACCGGGGAGCTGTTTTTT CASSPGTHGGTGELFF
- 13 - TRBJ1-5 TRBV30 TGTGCCTGGAGCGCAGGAAATCATCAGCCCCAGCATTTT CAWSAGNHQPQHF
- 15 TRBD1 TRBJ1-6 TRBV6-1 TGTGCCAGCAGTGAAGTGCGTAGGGGGCTTTCACCCCTCCACTTT CASSEVRRGLSPLHF
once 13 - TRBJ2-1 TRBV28 TGTGCCAGCAGTCCCCGGACAAGGAATGAGCAGTTCTTC CASSPRTRNEQFF
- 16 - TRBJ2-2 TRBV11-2 TGTGCCAGCAGCCCAGCCATGGCGGGGAACACCGGGGAGCTGTTTTTT CASSPAMAGNTGELFF
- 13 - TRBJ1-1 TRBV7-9 TGTGCCAGCAGTCGCCTAGCTCACACTGAAGCTTTCTTT CASSRLAHTEAFF
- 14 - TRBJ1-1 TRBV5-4 TGTGCCAGCAGCCAAGGGACACCGAACACTGAAGCTTTCTTT CASSQGTPNTEAFF
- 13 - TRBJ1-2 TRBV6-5 TGTGCCAGCAGGTGGACGGCTAACTATGGCTACACCTTC CASRWTANYGYTF
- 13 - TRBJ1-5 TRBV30 TGTGCCTGGAGTGTTGGGAGCAATCAGCCCCAGCATTTT CAWSVGSNQPQHF
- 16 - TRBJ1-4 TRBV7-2 TGTGCCAGCAGCCCAGGAGGCCACTCAACTAATGAAAAACTGTTTTTT CASSPGGHSTNEKLFF
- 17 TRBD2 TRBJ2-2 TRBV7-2 TGTGCCAGCAGCTTGGGCGGCGGGGGGGCGTACACCGGGGAGCTGTTTTTT CASSLGGGGAYTGELFF
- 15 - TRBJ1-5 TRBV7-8 TGTGCCAGCAGCGACGAGGGTTATAGCAATCAGCCCCAGCATTTT CASSDEGYSNQPQHF
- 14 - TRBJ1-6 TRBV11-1 TGTGCCAGCAGCTCCAAGACACCTAATTCACCCCTCCACTTT CASSSKTPNSPLHF
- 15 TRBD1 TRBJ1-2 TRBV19 TGTGCCAGTAGTATTCGCGGTGACAGGGGTTATGGCTACACCTTC CASSIRGDRGYGYTF
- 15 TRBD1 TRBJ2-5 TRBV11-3 TGTGCCAGCACGATGGGTGGACAGGGCCAAGAGACCCAGTACTTC CASTMGGQGQETQYF
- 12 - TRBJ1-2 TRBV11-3 TGTGCCAGCAGCTTAGATCTCTGGGGCTACACCTTC CASSLDLWGYTF
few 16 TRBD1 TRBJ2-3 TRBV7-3 TGTGCCAGCAGTCGTACGGGCACGACAGGGCAGACCCCGCAGTATTTT CASSRTGTTGQTPQYF
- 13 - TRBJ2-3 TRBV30 TGTGCCTGTTCACAGGGCCGCACAGATACGCAGTATTTT CACSQGRTDTQYF
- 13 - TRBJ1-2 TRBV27 TGTGCCAGCAGTTTACAGGGTAACTATGGCTACACCTTC CASSLQGNYGYTF
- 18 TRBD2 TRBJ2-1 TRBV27 TGTGCCAGCAGTTCCCCTCAACTTACTAGCGTCGCCTACAATGAGCAGTTCTTC CASSSPQLTSVAYNEQFF
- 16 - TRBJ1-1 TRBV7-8 TGTGCCAGCAGCTTAGCAAGCGGCGGGGGCAATACTGAAGCTTTCTTT CASSLASGGGNTEAFF
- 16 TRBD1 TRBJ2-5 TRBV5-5 TGTGCCAGCAGCTTGCCCGGGACAGGGAGGGGAGAGACCCAGTACTTC CASSLPGTGRGETQYF
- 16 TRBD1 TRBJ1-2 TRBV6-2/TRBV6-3 TGTGCCAGCAGTTATGGGGGACAGACAGCTAACTATGGCTACACCTTC CASSYGGQTANYGYTF
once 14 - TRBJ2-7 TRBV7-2 TGTGCCAGCAGCTTAGAGGCTAGCGTCAACGAGCAGTACTTC CASSLEASVNEQYF
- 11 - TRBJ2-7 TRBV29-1 TGCAGCGCACTAGGGAGTGCCGAGCAGTACTTC CSALGSAEQYF
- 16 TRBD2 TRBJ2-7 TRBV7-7 TGTGCTAGCAGCTTAACGAGCGGGGGGGCTGGTTACGAGCAGTACTTC CASSLTSGGAGYEQYF
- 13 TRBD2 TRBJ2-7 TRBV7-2 TGTGCCAGCAGCTTTGCGGGGGAGTACGAGCAGTACTTC CASSFAGEYEQYF
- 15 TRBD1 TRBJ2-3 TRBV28 TGTGCCAGCAGTTTAAAACAGGGGCCCATGGATACGCAGTATTTT CASSLKQGPMDTQYF
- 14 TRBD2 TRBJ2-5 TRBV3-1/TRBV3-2 TGTGCCAGCAGAACGACTAGCGGGGAAGAGACCCAGTACTTC CASRTTSGEETQYF
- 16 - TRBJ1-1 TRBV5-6 TGTGCCAGCAGCCGGGAGCTCCTAGTGGAGAACACTGAAGCTTTCTTT CASSRELLVENTEAFF
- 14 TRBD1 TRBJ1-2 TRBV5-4 TGTGCCAGCAGCCAGGGAGGACAGGGCTATGGCTACACCTTC CASSQGGQGYGYTF
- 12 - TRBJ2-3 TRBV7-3 TGTGCCAGCAGCCTCGAGTCGGATACGCAGTATTTT CASSLESDTQYF
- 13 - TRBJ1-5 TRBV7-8 TGTGCCAGTAGCTTAGACCGGGGGCAGCCCCAGCATTTT CASSLDRGQPQHF
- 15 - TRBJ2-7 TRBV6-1 TGTGCCAGCAGTGAAGTAGGGGGTAAGGGCTACGAGCAGTACTTC CASSEVGGKGYEQYF
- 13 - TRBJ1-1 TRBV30 TGTGCCTGGACCAACGCCGCTGACACTGAAGCTTTCTTT CAWTNAADTEAFF
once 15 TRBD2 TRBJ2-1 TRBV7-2 TGTGCCAGCAGCCCCAGGGTAGCGGGGGACAATGAGCAGTTCTTC CASSPRVAGDNEQFF
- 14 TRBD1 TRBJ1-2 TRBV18 TGTGCCAGCTCCCCGTCCGGGACAGGGAATGGCTACACCTTC CASSPSGTGNGYTF
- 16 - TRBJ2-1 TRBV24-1 TGTGCCACCAGTGATTTAGGGGGAAACTCCTACAATGAGCAGTTCTTC CATSDLGGNSYNEQFF
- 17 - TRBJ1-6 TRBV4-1 TGCGCCAGCAGCCAAGGCGTTACGGGTTTTAATAATTCACCCCTCCACTTT CASSQGVTGFNNSPLHF
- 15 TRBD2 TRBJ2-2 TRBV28 TGTGCCAGCAGCCTGGCGGGGGGGAGTACCGGGGAGCTGTTTTTT CASSLAGGSTGELFF
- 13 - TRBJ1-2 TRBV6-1 TGTGCCAGCAGTGAAGGGGAAATAGGTGGCTACACCTTC CASSEGEIGGYTF
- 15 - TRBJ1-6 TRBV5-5 TGTGCCAGCAGCTTGGAGTACTCCTATAATTCACCCCTCCACTTT CASSLEYSYNSPLHF
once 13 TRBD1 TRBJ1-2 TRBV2 TGTGCCAGCAGTGCTAAGATCGGGACAGAAGGGCCCTTC CASSAKIGTEGPF
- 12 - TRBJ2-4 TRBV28 TGTGCCAGCAGGGCGGCCAAAAACATTCAGTACTTC CASRAAKNIQYF
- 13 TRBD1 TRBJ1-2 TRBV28 TGTGCCAGCAGGCCGACAGGGGAACATGGCTACACCTTC CASRPTGEHGYTF